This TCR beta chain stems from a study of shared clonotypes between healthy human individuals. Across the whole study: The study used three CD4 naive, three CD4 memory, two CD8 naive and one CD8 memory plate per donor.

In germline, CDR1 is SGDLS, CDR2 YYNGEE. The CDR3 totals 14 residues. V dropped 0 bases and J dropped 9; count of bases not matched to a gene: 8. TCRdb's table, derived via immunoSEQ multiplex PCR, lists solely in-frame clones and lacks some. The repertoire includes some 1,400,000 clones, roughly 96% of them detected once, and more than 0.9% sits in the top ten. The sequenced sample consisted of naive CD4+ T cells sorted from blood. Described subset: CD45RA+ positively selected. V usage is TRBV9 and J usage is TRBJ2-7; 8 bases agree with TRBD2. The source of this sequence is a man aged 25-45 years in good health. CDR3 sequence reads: CASSVAGGPGAQYF. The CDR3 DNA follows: TGTGCCAGCAGCGTAGCGGGAGGGCCTGGGGCGCAGTACTTC.